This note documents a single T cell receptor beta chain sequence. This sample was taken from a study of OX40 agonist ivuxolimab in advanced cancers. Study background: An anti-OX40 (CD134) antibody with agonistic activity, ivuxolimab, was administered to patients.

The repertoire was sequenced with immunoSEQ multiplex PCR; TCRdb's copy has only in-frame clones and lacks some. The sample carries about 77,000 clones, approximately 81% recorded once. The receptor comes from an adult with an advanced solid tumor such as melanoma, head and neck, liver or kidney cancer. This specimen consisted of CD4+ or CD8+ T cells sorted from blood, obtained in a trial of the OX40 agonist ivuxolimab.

The CDR3 DNA sequence: TGTGCCTGGAAGACAGGATTGAACACTGAAGCTTTCTTT. Translation: CAWKTGLNTEAFF. The rearrangement links TRBV30 to TRBJ1-1; tentatively, D is TRBD1 (6 bases). Trimming shortened V by 4 bases and J by 0 bases, and 9 bases separated the two germline ends. CDR3 length: 13 amino acids. The V gene's germline CDR1 is GTSNPN and CDR2 SVGIG (reference sequence).